This T cell receptor beta chain was recovered during a study of ipilimumab plus nivolumab after autologous stem cell transplantation. The overall study: Patients received a median of about five ipilimumab and roughly eight nivolumab doses. Overall study findings and caveats: The authors say TCR, Treg and microbiome findings warrant further study.

Details on this clone: The antigen is not known.

Patients got ipilimumab 1 mg/kg beginning 14 to 28 days post-transplant. The repertoire was sequenced with immunoSEQ multiplex PCR; TCRdb's copy has only in-frame clones and lacks some. The data contain approximately 10,000 clones, 69% of them singletons. This CDR3 contains 16 residues. Germline-derived CDR1 and CDR2 are SGHDT and YYEEEE. This clonotype was sampled from a male donor with diffuse large B-cell lymphoma. The chain employs TRBV5-6 and TRBJ2-5; D may be TRBD2 (6 bases). The end of the DNA is better explained by TRBJ2-7, so the J call may be wrong. The sample here was PBMCs, taken in a trial of ipilimumab plus nivolumab as post-transplant consolidation. This CDR3 reads CASSLEGTRRAYEQYF. The CDR3 DNA is TGTGCCAGCAGCTTGGAGGGGACCAGGAGGGCCTACGAGCAGTACTTC.